The 20 T cell receptor beta chains below all came from one sample that was sequenced in a study of T cells in Graves' hyperthyroidism and ophthalmopathy. RNA transcripts gave rise to amplified TCR beta CDR3 regions. First-round RT-PCR of the TCR CDR3 relied on the HTBI primer set. TCRdb called the multiplex PCR reads again in MiXCR, with one record for every CDR3 protein. The profile shows around 620,000 distinct CDR3 sequences, 13% to 15% of them singletons. Sequenced input: blood. These TCRs come from a woman in her late teens or twenties with Graves' ophthalmopathy.

This clonotype showed up many times. The chain uses TRBV24-1 and TRBJ2-7, with D tentatively TRBD2 (5 bases). The CDR3 covers 12 residues. Germline V gene sequence: CDR1 KGHDR, CDR2 SFDVKD. Trimming pared 1 base from V and 5 bases from J, leaving 5 bases between. The CDR3 DNA is TGTGCCACCAGTGATTTCGGGAACGAGCAGTACTTC. Amino acids: CATSDFGNEQYF.

The rearrangement joins TRBV5-1 to TRBJ2-7, with 13 bases matching TRBD2. Germline-derived CDR1 and CDR2 are SGHRS and YFSETQ. V shed 4 bases and J 2 bases; nucleotides not matched to a gene: 9. The CDR3 sequence is 17 residues long. The CDR3 spells CASSLWTSGSLPYEQYF. DNA of the CDR3: TGCGCCAGCAGCCTGTGGACTAGCGGGAGTTTGCCCTACGAGCAGTACTTC.

This sequence joins TRBV25-1 and TRBJ2-5; either TRBD1 or TRBD2 may supply D (5 bases each). Germline CDR1 reads MGHDK; CDR2 reads SYGVNS. V lost 5 bases to trimming and J lost 5 bases, with 18 bases between them. CDR3 size: 15 residues. In DNA form, the CDR3 reads TGTGCCAGCAGTAACCGATCTTGGGGGAGCGAGACCCAGTACTTC. The encoded protein is CASSNRSWGSETQYF.

In its sample, this clonotype was seen many times. The rearrangement joins TRBV27 to TRBJ2-7; D remains unclear. From germline, CDR1 is MNHEY and CDR2 SMNVEV (reference sequence). The V end lost 3 bases, the J end lost 4 bases, and 13 bases lay between the germline ends. CDR3 size: 14 residues. The CDR3 sequence is CASSFSWGVYEQYF. The CDR3 nucleotides are TGTGCCAGCAGTTTTTCTTGGGGTGTTTACGAGCAGTACTTC.

The sample holds many counts of this clonotype. V usage is TRBV2 and J usage is TRBJ1-6; 9 bases align to TRBD1. CDR1 is SNHLY, CDR2 FYNNEI, per germline. V was clipped by 7 bases and J by 5 bases; unmatched bases: 3. The length of the CDR3 is 14 residues. The CDR3 DNA is TGTGCCAGCACTAGACAGGGGGATAATTCACCCCTCCACTTT. Protein: CASTRQGDNSPLHF.

This clonotype was observed many times. The chain is built from TRBV7-2 and TRBJ1-2, with 8 bases identical to TRBD1. The germline V gene encodes CDR1 SGHTA and CDR2 FQGNSA. CDR3 size: 15 residues. Trimming cost V 2 bases and J 6 bases; bases outside gene matches: 8. CDR3 sequence (DNA): TGTGCCAGCAGCTTACAGGGGGCCCAATGGGATGGCTACACCTTC. Encoded protein: CASSLQGAQWDGYTF.

In this sample, this clonotype turned up many times. The chain employs TRBV5-1 and TRBJ2-7; 10 nucleotides line up with TRBD1. The CDR3 runs to 14 residues. Trimming took 4 bases from V and 3 from J; bases not matched to a gene: 4. From germline, CDR1 is SGHRS and CDR2 YFSETQ. The DNA for the CDR3 is TGCGCCAGCAGCCAGCGGACAGGGGGCTACGAGCAGTACTTC. Amino acid sequence: CASSQRTGGYEQYF.

This clonotype has at least ten counts. V and J are TRBV30 and TRBJ2-3, with a tentative D call TRBD2 (6 bases). The V gene lost 7 bases and the J gene lost 4 bases, with 15 bases spanning the gap. Looked up from germline, CDR1 is GTSNPN and CDR2 is SVGIG (reference sequence). The CDR3 has 13 amino acids. The CDR3 coding sequence is TGTGCCTCCAACACGGGAGTGGCAGATACGCAGTATTTT. Translated: CASNTGVADTQYF.

The sample holds many counts of this clonotype. This chain uses TRBV4-1 with TRBJ2-7, with a possible D match to TRBD2 (6 bases). V lost 3 bases to trimming and J lost 3 bases, with 12 bases between them. CDR1 and CDR2 from the germline V gene are MGHRA and YSYEKL. CDR3 size: 14 residues. CDR3 coding DNA: TGCGCCAGCAGCCATCTAGCTAGCGTCTACGAGCAGTACTTC. Translated, it gives CASSHLASVYEQYF.

J is TRBJ2-5 and V is TRBV3-1, with D possibly matching TRBD2 (6 bases). The CDR3 spans 16 residues. Germline CDR1 and CDR2: LGHDT and YNNKEL (reference sequence). V was clipped by 2 bases and J by 4 bases, with 17 bases between them. The CDR3 sequence is CASSQNPRVEGETQYF. The CDR3 DNA follows: TGTGCCAGCAGCCAAAACCCCAGGGTGGAGGGAGAGACCCAGTACTTC.

There are a few counts of this clonotype. In nucleotides, the CDR3 is TGCAGTGCTAGAGACATTAGGGCAGGCAACTCTGGAAACACCATATATTTT. Encoded protein: CSARDIRAGNSGNTIYF. This chain links TRBV20-1 with TRBJ1-3; D is ambiguous. The germline CDR1 and CDR2 sequences are DFQATT and SNEGSKA (reference sequence). CDR3 length: 17 residues. Deletions cut 0 bases from V and 0 bases from J, with 15 bases between.

This clonotype was seen many times. The J gene is TRBJ2-2, the V gene TRBV13, with D unclear. Looked up from germline, CDR1 is PRHDT and CDR2 is FYEKMQ (reference sequence). This CDR3 contains 14 residues. Trimming removed 1 base at V and 5 bases at J, with 8 bases between. The CDR3 nucleotides are TGTGCCAGCAGCTTAGCTGGATTTACCGGGGAGCTGTTTTTT. This codes for CASSLAGFTGELFF.

This rearrangement joins TRBV6-2 or TRBV6-3 to TRBJ1-3; unclear D gene. The germline V and J ends were trimmed by 0 bases and 0 bases, with 9 bases remaining between them. The CDR3 sequence is 16 residues long. From germline, CDR1 is MNHEY and CDR2 SVGEGT. This CDR3 reads CASSYSGLTSGNTIYF. CDR3 nucleotide sequence: TGTGCCAGCAGTTACTCAGGACTCACCTCTGGAAACACCATATATTTT.

Many counts were recorded for this clonotype. V usage is TRBV11-1 and J usage is TRBJ2-1; TRBD2 is a possible D gene (7 bases). The CDR3 spans 15 residues. CDR1 and CDR2 from the germline V gene are SGHAT and FQDESV (reference sequence). V dropped 6 bases and J dropped 6 bases, with 18 bases sitting between them. The CDR3 DNA sequence: TGTGCCAGCAGGGGGGGGGGCCCGCGAAGCAATGAGCAGTTCTTC. Translation: CASRGGGPRSNEQFF.

The chain combines TRBV19 with TRBJ1-5; no clear D gene. Germline values: CDR1 LNHDA, CDR2 SQIVND (reference sequence). CDR3 size: 16 residues. Trimming removed 5 bases from V and 2 bases from J, with 16 bases in between. The DNA of the CDR3 is TGTGCCAGTAGTGTATACAAAACCCTGGGCAATCAGCCCCAGCATTTT. Its translation: CASSVYKTLGNQPQHF.

This rearrangement joins TRBV9 to TRBJ2-1; 10 nucleotides agree with TRBD2. The V gene's germline CDR1 is SGDLS and CDR2 YYNGEE. CDR3 length equals 18 residues. Germline trimming cut 1 base from V and 1 base from J; bases unmatched to any gene: 8. CDR3 in DNA: TGTGCCAGCAGCGTAAGCGGGGGGGGACTAGCGTCCTACAATGAGCAGTTCTTC. Translating it yields CASSVSGGGLASYNEQFF.

This clonotype was found many times. The chain carries TRBV28 and TRBJ1-4, with no clear D. V gave up 4 bases and J gave up 8 bases, with 5 bases separating them. Germline assignment: CDR1 MDHEN and CDR2 SYDVKM. The CDR3 length is 11 residues. The CDR3: CASSSGEKLFF. The CDR3 DNA reads TGTGCCAGCAGTTCGGGGGAAAAACTGTTTTTT.

In regard to this clonotype: A read error may explain this, as a much larger clone is one base away. This chain uses TRBV29-1 with TRBJ1-2; TRBD1 might be the D (6 bases). The length of the CDR3 is 11 residues. The germline V gene encodes CDR1 SQVTM and CDR2 ANQGSEA. CDR3 nucleotide sequence: TGCGGCGACGCACAGGGCCAAGGCTACACCTTC. Translation gives CGDAQGQGYTF.

This chain connects TRBV4-1 to TRBJ2-6, with D possibly matching TRBD2 (7 bases). Germline CDR1 and CDR2: MGHRA and YSYEKL. There are 17 residues in the CDR3. V was cut by 2 bases and J by 2 bases, with 13 bases left in between. DNA for the CDR3: TGCGCCAGCAGCCAAAGGGCGGGGGCGCCTGGGGCCAACGTCCTGACTTTC. Translating it yields CASSQRAGAPGANVLTF.

The J gene is TRBJ2-1, the V gene TRBV4-2; 10 bases map to TRBD2. V trimming: 4 bases; J trimming: 9 bases; junction bases outside the gene matches: 12. Germline lookup yields CDR1 LGHNA and CDR2 YNFKEQ. This CDR3 has 16 amino acids. The CDR3 is CASSRETSGTWSEQFF. The CDR3 DNA reads as TGTGCCAGCAGCCGAGAAACTAGCGGGACGTGGAGTGAGCAGTTCTTC.